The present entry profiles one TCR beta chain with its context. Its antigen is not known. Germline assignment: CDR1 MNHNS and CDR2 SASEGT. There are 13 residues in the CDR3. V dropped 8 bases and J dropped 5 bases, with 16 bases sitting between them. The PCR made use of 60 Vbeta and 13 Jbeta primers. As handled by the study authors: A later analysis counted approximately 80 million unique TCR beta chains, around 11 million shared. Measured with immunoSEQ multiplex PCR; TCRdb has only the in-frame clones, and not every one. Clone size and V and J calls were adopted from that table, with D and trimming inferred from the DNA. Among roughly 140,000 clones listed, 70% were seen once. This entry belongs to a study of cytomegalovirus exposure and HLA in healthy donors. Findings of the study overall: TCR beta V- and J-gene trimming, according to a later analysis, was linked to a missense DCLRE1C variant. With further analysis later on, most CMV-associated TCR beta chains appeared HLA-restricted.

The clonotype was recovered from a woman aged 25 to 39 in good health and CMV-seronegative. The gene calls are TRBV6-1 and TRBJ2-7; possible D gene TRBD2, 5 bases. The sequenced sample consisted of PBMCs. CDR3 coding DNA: TGTGCCAGCTTTAAATGGGCGGGTCACGAGCAGTACTTC. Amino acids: CASFKWAGHEQYF.